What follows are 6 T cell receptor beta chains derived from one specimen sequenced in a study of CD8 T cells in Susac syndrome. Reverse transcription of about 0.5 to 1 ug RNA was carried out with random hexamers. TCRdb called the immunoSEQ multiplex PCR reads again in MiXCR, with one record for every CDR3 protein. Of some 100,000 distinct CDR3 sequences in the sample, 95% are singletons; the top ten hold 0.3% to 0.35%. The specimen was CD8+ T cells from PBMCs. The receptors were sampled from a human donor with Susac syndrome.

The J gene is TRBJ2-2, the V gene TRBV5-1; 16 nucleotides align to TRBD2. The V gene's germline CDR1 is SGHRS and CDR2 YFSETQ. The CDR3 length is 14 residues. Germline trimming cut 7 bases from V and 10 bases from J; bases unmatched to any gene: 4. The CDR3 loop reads CASGTSGGALELFF. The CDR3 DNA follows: TGCGCCAGCGGGACTAGCGGGGGGGCCTTGGAGCTGTTTTTT.

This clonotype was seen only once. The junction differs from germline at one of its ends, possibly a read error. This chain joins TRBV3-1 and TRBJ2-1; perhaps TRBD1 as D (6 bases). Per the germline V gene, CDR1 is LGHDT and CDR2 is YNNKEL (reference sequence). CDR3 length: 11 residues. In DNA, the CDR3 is TGTGCCAGCAGACACCGGGACAAGCCCATCTTC. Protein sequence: CASRHRDKPIF.

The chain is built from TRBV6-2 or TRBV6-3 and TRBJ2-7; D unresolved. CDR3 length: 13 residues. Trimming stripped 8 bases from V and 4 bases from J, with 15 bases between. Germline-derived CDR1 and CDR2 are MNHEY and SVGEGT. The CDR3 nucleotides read TGTGCCAGCTCGCCTACCTTCCTGTACGAGCAGTACTTC. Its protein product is CASSPTFLYEQYF.

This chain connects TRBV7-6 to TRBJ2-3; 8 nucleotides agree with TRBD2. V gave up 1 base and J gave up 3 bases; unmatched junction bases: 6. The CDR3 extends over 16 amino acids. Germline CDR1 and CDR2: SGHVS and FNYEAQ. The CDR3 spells CASSLGTGTSTDTQYF. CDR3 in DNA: TGTGCCAGCAGCTTAGGTACCGGGACTAGTACAGATACGCAGTATTTT.

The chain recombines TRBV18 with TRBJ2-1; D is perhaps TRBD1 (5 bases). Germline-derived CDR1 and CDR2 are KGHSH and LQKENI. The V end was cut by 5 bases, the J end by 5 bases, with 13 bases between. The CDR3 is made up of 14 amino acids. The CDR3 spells CASSSFDRNNEQFF. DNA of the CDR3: TGTGCCAGCTCATCCTTTGACAGAAACAATGAGCAGTTCTTC.

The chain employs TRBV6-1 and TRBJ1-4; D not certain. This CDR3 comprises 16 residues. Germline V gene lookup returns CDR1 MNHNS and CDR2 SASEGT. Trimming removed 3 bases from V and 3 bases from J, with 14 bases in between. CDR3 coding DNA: TGTGCCAGCAGTGATCAACCGACGGCGGCTAATGAAAAACTGTTTTTT. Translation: CASSDQPTAANEKLFF.